This T cell receptor (beta chain) originates from a study of T-cell reconstitution after alpha-beta-depleted transplantation in children. Unique molecular identifiers were incorporated into the prepared TCRbeta library. TCRdb processed the PCR reads anew with MiXCR; each CDR3 protein has one entry. Of approximately 88,000 distinct CDR3 sequences detected, more than 9% appear once; the ten largest clones hold approximately 13%. In its sample, this clonotype was seen a few times. CDR3 length: 13 residues. Germline V gene lookup returns CDR1 SGHNT and CDR2 YENEEA. The V and J ends lost 0 bases and 8 bases respectively, with 10 bases between them.

This sample comprised PBMCs from the stem cell graft donor, obtained from the stem cell graft. V gene TRBV11-3 combines with J gene TRBJ1-1, with D possibly being TRBD1 (6 bases). The clonotype originates from a human donor who donated a stem cell graft to a child with inherited bone marrow failure. The CDR3 here is CASSLERGHEAFF. The CDR3 bases are TGTGCCAGCAGCTTAGAACGGGGGCACGAAGCTTTCTTT.